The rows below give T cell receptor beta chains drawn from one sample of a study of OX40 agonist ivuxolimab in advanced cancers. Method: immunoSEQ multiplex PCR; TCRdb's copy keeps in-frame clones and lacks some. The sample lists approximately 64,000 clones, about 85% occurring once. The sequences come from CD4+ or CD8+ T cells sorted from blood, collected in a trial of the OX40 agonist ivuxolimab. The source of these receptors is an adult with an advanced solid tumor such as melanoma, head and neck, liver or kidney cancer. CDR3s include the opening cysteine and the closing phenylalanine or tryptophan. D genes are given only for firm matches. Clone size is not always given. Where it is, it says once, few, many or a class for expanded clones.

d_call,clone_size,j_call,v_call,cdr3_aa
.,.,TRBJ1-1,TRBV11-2,CASSPIRSMNTEAFF
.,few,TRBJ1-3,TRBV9,CASSSGGGGLGNTIYF
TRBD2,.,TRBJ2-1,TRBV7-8,CASSERAGGSYNEQFF
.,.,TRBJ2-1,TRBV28,CASNGGAVYNEQFF
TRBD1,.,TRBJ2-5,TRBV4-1,CASSQGAGGSQETQYF
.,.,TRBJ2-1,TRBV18,CASSLQGGPLSNEQFF
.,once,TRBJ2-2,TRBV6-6,CASSYSGSGELFF
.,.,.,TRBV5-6,CASSLGRVTYEQYF
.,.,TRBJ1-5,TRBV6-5,CASSQPGVNQPQHF
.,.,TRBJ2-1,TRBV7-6,CASSQTYWDEQFF
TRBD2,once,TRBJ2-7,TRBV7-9,CASSLGWGGVSYEQYF
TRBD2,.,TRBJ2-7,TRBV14,CASSQGPGGAYEQYF
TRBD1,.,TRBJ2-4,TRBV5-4,CASSLAGTGISLLAKNIQYF
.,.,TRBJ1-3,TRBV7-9,CASSSLGDSGNTIYF
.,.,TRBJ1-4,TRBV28,CASRRNEKLFF
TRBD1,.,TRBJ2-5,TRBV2,CASSYRGEETQYF
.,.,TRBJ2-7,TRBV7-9,CASSLQKMQREQYF
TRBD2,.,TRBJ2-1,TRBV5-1,CASRTSGNNEQFF
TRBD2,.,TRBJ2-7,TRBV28,CASSFRTSGRPFYEQYF
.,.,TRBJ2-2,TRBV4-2,CASSQVAVSGELFF
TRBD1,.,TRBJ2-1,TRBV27,CASGGQYNEQFF
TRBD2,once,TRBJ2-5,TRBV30,CAWQRGDGETQYF
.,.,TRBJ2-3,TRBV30,CAWSGAPDTQYF